The rows below give T cell receptor beta chains drawn from one sample of a study of blood T cell repertoires in COVID-19. The protocol was immunoSEQ multiplex PCR, while the TCRdb copy is restricted to in-frame clones and leaves out a portion. This sample has around 260,000 clones, with 70% to 90% found just once. Sample: peripheral blood. All receptors derive from a man between 18 and 29 years old with active or convalescent COVID-19. Both conserved end residues are part of each CDR3. The order of the fields is CDR3 DNA, CDR3 protein, CDR3 length, D gene, J gene, V gene, clone size. D genes are given only for firm matches. Not every row has a clone size; where given, it reads once, few, many or a size class.

CDR3nt: TGTGCCAGCGCGGGCGTCACCGGGGAGCTGTTTTTT; CDR3aa: CASAGVTGELFF; len: 12; d_gene: -; j_gene: TRBJ2-2; v_gene: TRBV18; abundance: -
CDR3nt: TGTGCCAGCAGGATGCAGGGGGTTCAGGACGAGCAGTACTTC; CDR3aa: CASRMQGVQDEQYF; len: 14; d_gene: TRBD1; j_gene: TRBJ2-7; v_gene: TRBV2; abundance: -
CDR3nt: TGTGCCAGTAGATATACAACCCAGGGTAGAAATATGAACACTGAAGCTTTCTTT; CDR3aa: CASRYTTQGRNMNTEAFF; len: 18; d_gene: -; j_gene: TRBJ1-1; v_gene: TRBV19; abundance: -
CDR3nt: TGTGCCATCAGTGAGACAGTCACTGGAAACACCATATATTTT; CDR3aa: CAISETVTGNTIYF; len: 14; d_gene: -; j_gene: TRBJ1-3; v_gene: TRBV10-3; abundance: -
CDR3nt: TGTGCCAGCAGTGTGGGCCACGAGCAGTACTTC; CDR3aa: CASSVGHEQYF; len: 11; d_gene: -; j_gene: TRBJ2-7; v_gene: TRBV6-2/TRBV6-3; abundance: -
CDR3nt: TGTGCCAGCAGCTTAGCTAGCGGGAACACAGATACGCAGTATTTT; CDR3aa: CASSLASGNTDTQYF; len: 15; d_gene: TRBD2; j_gene: TRBJ2-3; v_gene: TRBV7-2; abundance: -
CDR3nt: TGCGCCAGCAGCCAAGATTTCGCTAGCGGGGGCTACGAGCAGTACTTC; CDR3aa: CASSQDFASGGYEQYF; len: 16; d_gene: TRBD2; j_gene: TRBJ2-7; v_gene: TRBV4-3; abundance: -
CDR3nt: TGTGCCAGCAGTTACATGGCGGGGAGCCAAGAGACCCAGTACTTC; CDR3aa: CASSYMAGSQETQYF; len: 15; d_gene: -; j_gene: TRBJ2-5; v_gene: TRBV6-5; abundance: -
CDR3nt: TGTGCCAGCAGGACTAGCGGGGGGGCAACAGATACGCAGTATTTT; CDR3aa: CASRTSGGATDTQYF; len: 15; d_gene: TRBD2; j_gene: TRBJ2-3; v_gene: TRBV2; abundance: -
CDR3nt: TGCGCCAGCAGCCCCCCCCTAGGCTCGTATAATTCACCCCTCCACTTT; CDR3aa: CASSPPLGSYNSPLHF; len: 16; d_gene: -; j_gene: TRBJ1-6; v_gene: TRBV4-1; abundance: -
CDR3nt: TGTGCCAGCAGACGGACAGCCAATGAAAAACTGTTTTTT; CDR3aa: CASRRTANEKLFF; len: 13; d_gene: -; j_gene: TRBJ1-4; v_gene: TRBV2; abundance: -
CDR3nt: TGTGCCAGCAGCCAAACCGCGCTGATGGTCCCCGGAAACACCATATATTTT; CDR3aa: CASSQTALMVPGNTIYF; len: 17; d_gene: -; j_gene: TRBJ1-3; v_gene: TRBV4-2; abundance: -
CDR3nt: TGTGCCAGCAGTCCGAACCAGGGGGGCTATGGCTACACCTTC; CDR3aa: CASSPNQGGYGYTF; len: 14; d_gene: TRBD1; j_gene: TRBJ1-2; v_gene: TRBV27; abundance: -
CDR3nt: TGTGCCAGCAGCTTCGCACAGGGGGGCTCACCCCTCCACTTT; CDR3aa: CASSFAQGGSPLHF; len: 14; d_gene: TRBD1; j_gene: TRBJ1-6; v_gene: TRBV7-2; abundance: few
CDR3nt: TGTGCCAGCAGCTCCGGGAGGCCCACAGATACGCAGTATTTT; CDR3aa: CASSSGRPTDTQYF; len: 14; d_gene: TRBD2; j_gene: TRBJ2-3; v_gene: TRBV11-3; abundance: -
CDR3nt: TGTGCCAGCAGTTACCGTGGGGCTAGCGGGAGTCCCGAGCAGTACTTC; CDR3aa: CASSYRGASGSPEQYF; len: 16; d_gene: TRBD2; j_gene: TRBJ2-7; v_gene: TRBV6-6; abundance: -
CDR3nt: TGTGCCAGCAGTCGGGGGGGCGAGACGCAGTATTTT; CDR3aa: CASSRGGETQYF; len: 12; d_gene: TRBD2; j_gene: TRBJ2-3; v_gene: TRBV11-2; abundance: -
CDR3nt: TGTGCCAGGATAGCACATCGGACAGGGGGCTCTGGGGCCAACGTCCTGACTTTC; CDR3aa: CARIAHRTGGSGANVLTF; len: 18; d_gene: TRBD1; j_gene: TRBJ2-6; v_gene: TRBV27; abundance: -
CDR3nt: TGTGCCAGCAGCGCTCCCCTAGCTAGCCAGTACTTC; CDR3aa: CASSAPLASQYF; len: 12; d_gene: -; j_gene: TRBJ2-7; v_gene: TRBV7-9; abundance: -
CDR3nt: TGTGCCAGCAGCTTAGCTAGCAGGGATAATAAGCAGTACTTC; CDR3aa: CASSLASRDNKQYF; len: 14; d_gene: -; j_gene: TRBJ2-7; v_gene: TRBV7-9; abundance: -
CDR3nt: TGTGCCACCAGTGGACCTACGGGGCCCCAGCATTTT; CDR3aa: CATSGPTGPQHF; len: 12; d_gene: -; j_gene: TRBJ1-5; v_gene: TRBV24-1; abundance: once
CDR3nt: TGTGCCTGGAACTTGCATCAGGGAATCACTGAAGCTTTCTTT; CDR3aa: CAWNLHQGITEAFF; len: 14; d_gene: -; j_gene: TRBJ1-1; v_gene: TRBV30; abundance: few
CDR3nt: TGTGCCAGCAGTTACCGCCGGAGACTTAATGAGCAGTTCTTC; CDR3aa: CASSYRRRLNEQFF; len: 14; d_gene: -; j_gene: TRBJ2-1; v_gene: TRBV6-2/TRBV6-3; abundance: -
CDR3nt: TGTGCCAGCTCACCAAGTAGTGGGGGCCTCACAGATACGCAGTATTTT; CDR3aa: CASSPSSGGLTDTQYF; len: 16; d_gene: -; j_gene: TRBJ2-3; v_gene: TRBV18; abundance: -
CDR3nt: TGTGCCAGCACCGAGACCGCGGGGGAGACCCAGTACTTC; CDR3aa: CASTETAGETQYF; len: 13; d_gene: -; j_gene: TRBJ2-5; v_gene: TRBV7-9; abundance: -
CDR3nt: TGTGCCAGCAGCACAAAACAGGGGGCCCTTGTTGAAAAACTGTTTTTT; CDR3aa: CASSTKQGALVEKLFF; len: 16; d_gene: TRBD1; j_gene: TRBJ1-4; v_gene: TRBV5-4; abundance: once
CDR3nt: TGCAGCGTGAGACGGGATCGCTCCTACGAGCAGTACTTC; CDR3aa: CSVRRDRSYEQYF; len: 13; d_gene: -; j_gene: TRBJ2-7; v_gene: TRBV29-1; abundance: -
CDR3nt: TGTGCCACCAGTGACCCCGGGGTGGGACAGGGACCCTATGGCTACACCTTC; CDR3aa: CATSDPGVGQGPYGYTF; len: 17; d_gene: TRBD1; j_gene: TRBJ1-2; v_gene: TRBV24-1; abundance: -
CDR3nt: TGTGCCAGCAGTCGGACTGGAAACACTGAAGCTTTCTTT; CDR3aa: CASSRTGNTEAFF; len: 13; d_gene: -; j_gene: TRBJ1-1; v_gene: TRBV6-5; abundance: -
CDR3nt: TGTGCCATCGGACCGGGACAGGGGGCGCGGGGAAACACCATATATTTT; CDR3aa: CAIGPGQGARGNTIYF; len: 16; d_gene: TRBD1; j_gene: TRBJ1-3; v_gene: TRBV10-3; abundance: few
CDR3nt: TGTGCCAGCCGGGGGATGACAACTAATGAAAAACTGTTTTTT; CDR3aa: CASRGMTTNEKLFF; len: 14; d_gene: -; j_gene: TRBJ1-4; v_gene: TRBV27; abundance: once
CDR3nt: TGTGCCAGCACCCTACAGGGGGCCAGTGAGACCCAGTACTTC; CDR3aa: CASTLQGASETQYF; len: 14; d_gene: TRBD1; j_gene: TRBJ2-5; v_gene: TRBV11-3; abundance: -
CDR3nt: TGTGCCAGCAGCAAGGGGCTCTCCCATGGCTACACCTTC; CDR3aa: CASSKGLSHGYTF; len: 13; d_gene: -; j_gene: TRBJ1-2; v_gene: TRBV7-9; abundance: -
CDR3nt: TGTGCCAGCAGCGCAGTTCCGGGACAGAACACTGAAGCTTTCTTT; CDR3aa: CASSAVPGQNTEAFF; len: 15; d_gene: -; j_gene: TRBJ1-1; v_gene: TRBV7-9; abundance: -
CDR3nt: TGCAGCGTTGTCAGTGTTGCCGGGGAGCTGTTTTTT; CDR3aa: CSVVSVAGELFF; len: 12; d_gene: -; j_gene: TRBJ2-2; v_gene: TRBV29-1; abundance: once
CDR3nt: TGTGCCAGCGGCAGGACTTCTAGCAATCAGCCCCAGCATTTT; CDR3aa: CASGRTSSNQPQHF; len: 14; d_gene: -; j_gene: TRBJ1-5; v_gene: TRBV2; abundance: -
CDR3nt: TGTGCCAGCACCCCGGGACTAGCGGGTAATGAGCAGTTCTTC; CDR3aa: CASTPGLAGNEQFF; len: 14; d_gene: TRBD2; j_gene: TRBJ2-1; v_gene: TRBV27; abundance: -
CDR3nt: TGTGCCAGTAGTCCGCAACGACTAGCGGGATTCACAGATACGCAGTATTTT; CDR3aa: CASSPQRLAGFTDTQYF; len: 17; d_gene: TRBD2; j_gene: TRBJ2-3; v_gene: TRBV19; abundance: -
CDR3nt: TGTGCCAGCAGTTACCACACTTGGGGGCGACACACAGATACGCAGTATTTT; CDR3aa: CASSYHTWGRHTDTQYF; len: 17; d_gene: -; j_gene: TRBJ2-3; v_gene: TRBV6-2/TRBV6-3; abundance: -
CDR3nt: TGTGCCAGCAGCTTAGACGGGTTGGAGAAAGCTTTCTTT; CDR3aa: CASSLDGLEKAFF; len: 13; d_gene: -; j_gene: TRBJ1-1; v_gene: TRBV7-2; abundance: -
CDR3nt: TGTGCCAGCACCCCGGTAGACTATGGCTACACCTTC; CDR3aa: CASTPVDYGYTF; len: 12; d_gene: -; j_gene: TRBJ1-2; v_gene: TRBV6-5; abundance: -
CDR3nt: TGCGCCAGCAGGGAAGGCGGGGAAGAGACCCAGTACTTC; CDR3aa: CASREGGEETQYF; len: 13; d_gene: -; j_gene: TRBJ2-5; v_gene: TRBV5-1; abundance: once
CDR3nt: TGTGCCAGCAGCTCGGGACAGGGTAGAATAGCCAAAAACATTCAGTACTTC; CDR3aa: CASSSGQGRIAKNIQYF; len: 17; d_gene: TRBD1; j_gene: TRBJ2-4; v_gene: TRBV11-2; abundance: -
CDR3nt: TGTGCCAGCAGCTTCTATTTACAGTCTGGGGCCAACGTCCTGACTTTC; CDR3aa: CASSFYLQSGANVLTF; len: 16; d_gene: -; j_gene: TRBJ2-6; v_gene: TRBV7-9; abundance: -
CDR3nt: TGTGCCAGCAGCTTAGGGTCTTCGGGGAACACCGGGGAGCTGTTTTTT; CDR3aa: CASSLGSSGNTGELFF; len: 16; d_gene: -; j_gene: TRBJ2-2; v_gene: TRBV7-7; abundance: -
CDR3nt: TGTGCCAGCAGCTTCGACTGGGGCGGTTCACCCCTCCACTTT; CDR3aa: CASSFDWGGSPLHF; len: 14; d_gene: -; j_gene: TRBJ1-6; v_gene: TRBV7-2; abundance: -